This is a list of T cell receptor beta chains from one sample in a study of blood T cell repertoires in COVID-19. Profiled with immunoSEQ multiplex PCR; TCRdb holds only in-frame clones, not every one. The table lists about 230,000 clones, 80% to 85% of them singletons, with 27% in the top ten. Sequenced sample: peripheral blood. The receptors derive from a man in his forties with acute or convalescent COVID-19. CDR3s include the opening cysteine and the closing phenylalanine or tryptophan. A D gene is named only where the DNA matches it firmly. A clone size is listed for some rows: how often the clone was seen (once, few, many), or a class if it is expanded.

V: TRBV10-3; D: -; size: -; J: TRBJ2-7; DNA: TGTGCCATCAGTGAGTCACTAGCTTTCGAGCAGTACTTC; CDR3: CAISESLAFEQYF
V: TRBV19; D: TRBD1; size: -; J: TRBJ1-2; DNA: TGTGCCAGTAGCCAGACAGGGTATGAGTTTGGCTACACCTTC; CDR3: CASSQTGYEFGYTF
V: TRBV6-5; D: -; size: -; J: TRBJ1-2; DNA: TGTGCCAGCAGCTACGACAGGCAGTTTTATGGCTACACCTTC; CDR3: CASSYDRQFYGYTF
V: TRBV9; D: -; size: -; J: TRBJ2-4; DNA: TGTGCCAGCAGCCCCTTTAGGGCAGGGAACATTCAGTACTTC; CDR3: CASSPFRAGNIQYF
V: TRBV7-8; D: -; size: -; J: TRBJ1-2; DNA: TGTGCCAGCAGCTTTGAGCAGGGGTATGGCTACACCTTC; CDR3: CASSFEQGYGYTF
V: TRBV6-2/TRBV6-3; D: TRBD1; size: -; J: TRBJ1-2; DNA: TGTGCCAGCAGTTACTCAGGGACAGGGGGCGACTATGGCTACACCTTC; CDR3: CASSYSGTGGDYGYTF
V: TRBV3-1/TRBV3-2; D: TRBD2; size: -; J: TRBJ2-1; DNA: TGTGCCAGCAGCCTTCTTAGCGGGAGTAATGAGCAGTTCTTC; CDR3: CASSLLSGSNEQFF
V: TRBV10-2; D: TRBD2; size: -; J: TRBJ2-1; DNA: TGCGCCAGCAGGACTAGCGGGAGTTATGATGAGCAGTTCTTC; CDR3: CASRTSGSYDEQFF
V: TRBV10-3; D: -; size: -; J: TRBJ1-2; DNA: TGTGCCATCAGTGTAGAGGAGTTTGGGGGCTACACCTTC; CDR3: CAISVEEFGGYTF
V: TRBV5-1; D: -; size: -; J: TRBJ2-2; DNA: TGCGCCAGCAGCTTGGGACTAGTCGTCGGGGAGCTGTTTTTT; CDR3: CASSLGLVVGELFF
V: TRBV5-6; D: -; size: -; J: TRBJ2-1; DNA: TGTGCCAGCAGCTTACTAGCTGGCAATGAGCAGTTCTTC; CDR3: CASSLLAGNEQFF
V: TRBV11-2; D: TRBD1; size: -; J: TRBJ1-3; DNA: TGTGCCAGCAGCCCGACAGGGACTGGAAACACCATATATTTT; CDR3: CASSPTGTGNTIYF
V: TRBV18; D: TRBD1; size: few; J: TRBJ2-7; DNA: TGTGCCAGCTCCTTACACCAAGGGACAGGGAAGTATTACGAGCAGTACTTC; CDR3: CASSLHQGTGKYYEQYF
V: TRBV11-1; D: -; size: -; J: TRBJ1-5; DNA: TGTGCCAGCAGCCCCACAGGGCCCAATCAGCCCCAGCATTTT; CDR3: CASSPTGPNQPQHF
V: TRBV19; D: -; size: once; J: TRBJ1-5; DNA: TGTGCCAGTAGTATACCCCTTGAGGCAGATTATAGCAATCAGCCCCAGCATTTT; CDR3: CASSIPLEADYSNQPQHF
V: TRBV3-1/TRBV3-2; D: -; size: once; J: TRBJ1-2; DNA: TGTGCCAGCAGCCTGGGGGGGAGTCACTATGGCTACACCTTC; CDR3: CASSLGGSHYGYTF
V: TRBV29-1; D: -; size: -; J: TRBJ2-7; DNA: TGCAGCGTTGTGGGGGCGTCCTACGAGCAGTACTTC; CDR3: CSVVGASYEQYF
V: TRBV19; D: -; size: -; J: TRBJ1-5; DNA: TGTGCCAGTAGCACGACAGGTTATAGCAATCAGCCCCAGCATTTT; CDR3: CASSTTGYSNQPQHF
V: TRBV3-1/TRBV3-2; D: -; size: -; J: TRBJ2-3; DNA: TGTGCCAGCCTGGAATCGGGAGCAGATACGCAGTATTTT; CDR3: CASLESGADTQYF
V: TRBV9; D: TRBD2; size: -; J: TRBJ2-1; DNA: TGTGCAAGCGGGAGGGTAACGGGTGAGCAGTTCTTC; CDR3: CASGRVTGEQFF
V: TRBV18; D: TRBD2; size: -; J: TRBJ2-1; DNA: TGTGCCAGCTCACCTCCCCTAGCGGGAGCAGATGAGCAGTTCTTC; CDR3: CASSPPLAGADEQFF
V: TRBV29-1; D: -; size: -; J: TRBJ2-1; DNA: TGCAGCGTCGGACAGACCAATGAGCAGTTCTTC; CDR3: CSVGQTNEQFF
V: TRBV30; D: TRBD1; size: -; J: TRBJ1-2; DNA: TGTGCCTGGAGCCCAGACAGGGGAAATGGCTACACCTTC; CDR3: CAWSPDRGNGYTF
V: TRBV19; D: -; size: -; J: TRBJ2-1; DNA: TGTGCCAGTAGTCCGGGAGCGGCGTACAATGAGCAGTTCTTC; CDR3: CASSPGAAYNEQFF
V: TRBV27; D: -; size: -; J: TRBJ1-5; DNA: TGTGCCAGCAGTTTAACTTGGGACATAGTTAGCAATCAGCCCCAGCATTTT; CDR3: CASSLTWDIVSNQPQHF
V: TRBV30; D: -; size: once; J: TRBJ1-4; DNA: TGTGCCTGGAGTCAAGGGGCAGACCCCTCCGAAAAACTGTTTTTT; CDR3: CAWSQGADPSEKLFF
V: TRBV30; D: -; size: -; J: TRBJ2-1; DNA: TGTGCCTGGAGTGTAAGACTAACTGAGCAGTTCTTC; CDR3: CAWSVRLTEQFF
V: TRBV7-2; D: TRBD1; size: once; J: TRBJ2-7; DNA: TGTGCCAGCAGCTTAGCAGGGGGACAGGGAGACGAGCAGTACTTC; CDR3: CASSLAGGQGDEQYF
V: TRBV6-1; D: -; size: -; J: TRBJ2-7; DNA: TGTGCCAGCAGTGAGGGTAGGGGGTTGAATCTCGAGCAGTACTTC; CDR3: CASSEGRGLNLEQYF
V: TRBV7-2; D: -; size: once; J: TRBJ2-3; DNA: TGTGCCAGCAGCTCGGCGGGGGCTATGGATACGCAGTATTTT; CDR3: CASSSAGAMDTQYF
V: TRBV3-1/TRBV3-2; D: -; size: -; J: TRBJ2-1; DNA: TGTGCCAGCAGCCAAGGAGTGGAGCAGTTCTTC; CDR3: CASSQGVEQFF
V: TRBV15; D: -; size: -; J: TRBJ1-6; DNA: TGTGCCACCAGCCGAATCGGACTTAATTCACCCCTCCACTTT; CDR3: CATSRIGLNSPLHF
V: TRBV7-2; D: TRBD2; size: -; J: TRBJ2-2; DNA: TGTGCCAGCAGCTTTTGGACTAGCGGCCCCGGGGAGCTGTTTTTT; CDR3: CASSFWTSGPGELFF
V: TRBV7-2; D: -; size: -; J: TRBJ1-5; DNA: TGTGCCAGCAGCTCGACCCCAGGGCTTCGACCCCAGCATTTT; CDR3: CASSSTPGLRPQHF
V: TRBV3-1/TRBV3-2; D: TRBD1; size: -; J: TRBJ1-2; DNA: TGTGCCAGCAGCCGGGACAGCTATGGCTACACCTTC; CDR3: CASSRDSYGYTF
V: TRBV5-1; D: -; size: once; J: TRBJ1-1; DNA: TGCGCCAGCAGCCAAAGTGTGGGCCCGAACACTGAAGCTTTCTTT; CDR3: CASSQSVGPNTEAFF
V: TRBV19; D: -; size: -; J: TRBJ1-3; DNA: TGTGCCAGTAGTAGACAACTCTCTGGAAACACCATATATTTT; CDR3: CASSRQLSGNTIYF
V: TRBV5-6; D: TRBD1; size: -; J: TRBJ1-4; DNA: TGTGCCAGCAGGGGGACAGGGACGTCTGAAAAACTGTTTTTT; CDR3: CASRGTGTSEKLFF
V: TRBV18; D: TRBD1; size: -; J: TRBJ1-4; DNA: TGTGCCAGCTCGTTAGCTCAGGGGGCTAATGAAAAACTGTTTTTT; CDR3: CASSLAQGANEKLFF
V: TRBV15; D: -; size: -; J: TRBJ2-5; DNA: TGTGCCACCAGCAGAGATCGGGAGGGGGCGACACAAGAGACCCAGTACTTC; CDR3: CATSRDREGATQETQYF
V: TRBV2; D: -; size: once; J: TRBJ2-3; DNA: TGTGCCAGCAGTGACGGTGCAAATACGCAGTATTTT; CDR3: CASSDGANTQYF
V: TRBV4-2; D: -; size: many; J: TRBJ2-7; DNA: TGTGCCAGCAGCCCCCGCCACGGTGGAGGCGAGCAGTACTTC; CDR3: CASSPRHGGGEQYF
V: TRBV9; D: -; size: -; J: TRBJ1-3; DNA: TGTGCCAGCAGCGTGACAGGTCCTGGAAACACCATATATTTT; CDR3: CASSVTGPGNTIYF
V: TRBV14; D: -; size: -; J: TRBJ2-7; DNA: TGTGCCAGCAGCCTGGACCCTAGCTCCCCCGAGCAGTACTTC; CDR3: CASSLDPSSPEQYF
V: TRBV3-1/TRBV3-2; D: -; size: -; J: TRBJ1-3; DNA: TGTGCCAGCAGCCAGGACACGGCTGGAAACACCATATATTTT; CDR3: CASSQDTAGNTIYF
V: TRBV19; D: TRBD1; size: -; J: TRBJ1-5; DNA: TGTGCCAGTAAGGGACAGTTCAATCAGCCCCAGCATTTT; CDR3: CASKGQFNQPQHF
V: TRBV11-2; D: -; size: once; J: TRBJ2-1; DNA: TGTGCCAGCAGCACCCGTAAAGGGGTCTCCTACAATGAGCAGTTCTTC; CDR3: CASSTRKGVSYNEQFF
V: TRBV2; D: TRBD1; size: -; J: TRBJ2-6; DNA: TGTGCCAGAGAGACAGGGGCCCTCTCTGGGGCCAACGTCCTGACTTTC; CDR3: CARETGALSGANVLTF
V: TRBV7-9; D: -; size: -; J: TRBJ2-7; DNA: TGTGCCAGCGCTACGCCTTACGGCGAGCAGTACTTC; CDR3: CASATPYGEQYF
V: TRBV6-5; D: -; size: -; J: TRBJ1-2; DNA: TGTGCCAGCAGTCCCCGATTCGGGGTGACAGGCTACACCTTC; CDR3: CASSPRFGVTGYTF